Below are 2 T cell receptor beta chains sequenced from a single sample in a study of cytomegalovirus exposure and HLA in healthy donors. The PCR had 60 Vbeta and 13 Jbeta primers. Generated by immunoSEQ multiplex PCR, the TCRdb table keeps only in-frame clones and is missing some. This table holds about 210,000 clones, more than 65% found once. The sample comprised PBMCs. The receptors stem from a man aged 35 to 55 in good health and CMV-seropositive.

This clone was seen more than once but under ten times. The genes are TRBV19 and TRBJ1-4; TRBD1 aligns across 7 bases. V shed 2 bases and J 2 bases; nucleotides not matched to a gene: 2. CDR1 and CDR2 from the germline V gene are LNHDA and SQIVND (reference sequence). The CDR3 runs to 15 residues. Here the CDR3 reads CASSIPGQTNEKLFF. In nucleotides, the CDR3 is TGTGCCAGTAGTATACCGGGACAGACTAATGAAAAACTGTTTTTT. The full variable domain, in which reference TRBV19 and TRBJ1-4 provide the parts outside the CDR3, is DGGITQSPKYLFRKEGQNVTLSCEQNLNHDAMYWYRQDPGQGLRLIYYSQIVNDFQKGDIAEGYSVSREKKESFPLTVTSAQKNPTAFYLCASSIPGQTNEKLFFGSGTQLSVL.

The sample holds one count of this clone. The chain's CDR3 is CASSDARSYEQYF. DNA for the CDR3: TGTGCCAGCAGTGATGCCAGGTCCTACGAGCAGTACTTC. The V gene is TRBV25-1, the J gene TRBJ2-7; D unclear. With 3 bases removed from V and 1 base from J, the gap between germline ends came to 7 bases. Germline V gene sequence: CDR1 MGHDK, CDR2 SYGVNS. This CDR3 contains 13 residues.